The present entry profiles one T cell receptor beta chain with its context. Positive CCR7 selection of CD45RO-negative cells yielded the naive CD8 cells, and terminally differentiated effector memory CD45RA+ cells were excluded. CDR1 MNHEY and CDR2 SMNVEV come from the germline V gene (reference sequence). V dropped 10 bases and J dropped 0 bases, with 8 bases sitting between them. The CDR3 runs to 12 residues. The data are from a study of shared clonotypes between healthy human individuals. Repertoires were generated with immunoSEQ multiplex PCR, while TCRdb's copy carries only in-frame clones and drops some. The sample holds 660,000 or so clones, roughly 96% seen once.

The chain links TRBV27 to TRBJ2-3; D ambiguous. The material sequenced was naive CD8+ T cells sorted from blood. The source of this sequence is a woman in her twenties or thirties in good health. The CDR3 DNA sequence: TGTGCCACACACACTAGCACAGATACGCAGTATTTT. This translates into CATHTSTDTQYF.